The T cell receptor (beta chain) described here comes from a study of T cell repertoires in cytomegalovirus infection. On the study more broadly: CMV infection and matching HLA type were both indicated by public TCR beta signatures. General study results and limits: The ex vivo response showed dominance by HLA-C-restricted CMV-specific TCR beta clonotypes.

TCRdb re-analysed the reads in MiXCR, keeping a single row per CDR3 protein. The sample lists 350,000 to 550,000 distinct CDR3 sequences, 30% to 40% occurring once. This CDR3 contains 13 residues. In germline, CDR1 is SEHNR, CDR2 FQNEAQ (reference sequence). Comment on this clonotype: The antigen remains undetermined. One end of the junction fails to match germline, which may point to a read error.

The TCR sequence derives from a human donor in good health (CMV status not recorded). Some clones in this sample may be carry-over from other donors' samples. The chain uses TRBV7-9 and TRBJ2-7, with unresolved D. The sample consisted of PBMCs. The CDR3 region is CATSLPASYEQYF. The CDR3 DNA is TGTGCCACCAGCCTCCCGGCATCCTACGAGCAGTACTTC.